A single sample is the source of the 5 T cell receptor beta chains below, sequenced in a study of response to subunit inactivated influenza vaccine. One entry per CDR3 protein, called by TCRdb with MiXCR from the RT-PCR reads. The repertoire holds 160,000 or so distinct CDR3 sequences, roughly a tenth seen once, with roughly 12% in the top ten. Sequenced here: non-naive T cells sorted from PBMCs, sampled roughly 47 days after vaccination. The receptors stem from a man aged 45-65 years who received an inactivated influenza vaccine.

This clonotype occurred many times. The rearrangement uses TRBV7-6 and TRBJ2-1; possible D gene TRBD2, 7 bases. Looked up from germline, CDR1 is SGHVS and CDR2 is FNYEAQ. The V end was cut by 1 base, the J end by 6 bases, with 16 bases between. The length of the CDR3 is 16 residues. The CDR3 bases are TGTGCCAGCAGCTTAGGAGGGGGGGGGATTGGCAATGAGCAGTTCTTC. Translated, it gives CASSLGGGGIGNEQFF.

A few counts support this clonotype. The CDR3: CASSQDIGLGAGASLHEQFF. CDR3 bases: TGTGCCAGCAGCCAAGACATTGGACTCGGGGCGGGGGCCTCCCTACATGAGCAGTTCTTC. The V and J genes are TRBV4-2 and TRBJ2-1; perhaps TRBD2 as D (7 bases). Trimming pared 0 bases from V and 8 bases from J, leaving 29 bases between. Germline V CDR1 and CDR2: LGHNA, YNFKEQ. CDR3 size: 20 residues.

The sample holds many counts of this clonotype. This chain links TRBV5-1 with TRBJ2-3; D possibly uses TRBD1 or TRBD2 (5 bases each). V was cut by 6 bases and J by 5 bases, with 16 bases left in between. Germline V gene lookup returns CDR1 SGHRS and CDR2 YFSETQ. CDR3 length equals 14 residues. The CDR3 coding sequence is TGCGCCAGCATAGCGACAGAAGGAGGAGATACGCAGTATTTT. As protein: CASIATEGGDTQYF.

V usage is TRBV7-8 and J usage is TRBJ2-1; 7 bases fit TRBD1. V lost 1 base, J lost 4 bases, and 1 base stayed unmatched. The CDR3 consists of 14 residues. CDR1 is SGHVS and CDR2 is FQNEAQ in the germline V gene. The CDR3 reads CASSLGDRYNEQFF. CDR3 in DNA: TGTGCCAGCAGCTTAGGGGACAGATACAATGAGCAGTTCTTC.

This clonotype appeared many times. This rearrangement joins TRBV10-2 to TRBJ2-3, with D unclear. The CDR3 spans 15 residues. V was shortened by 2 bases and J by 4 bases, with 13 bases between the two germline ends. The germline gives CDR1 WSHSY, CDR2 SAAADI. The CDR3 loop reads CASSERRNPADTQYF. The CDR3 DNA reads as TGCGCCAGCAGTGAGCGACGGAATCCAGCAGATACGCAGTATTTT.